The sequence of this T cell receptor beta chain was determined in a study of identical twins. Each cDNA held unique molecular identifiers, and template switching gave it a universal primer site. TCRdb passed the 5' RACE reads through MiXCR, listing each CDR3 protein once. Here the sample spans roughly 290,000 distinct CDR3 sequences, less than 9% being singletons. Per the germline V gene, CDR1 is SEHNR and CDR2 is FQNEAQ (reference sequence). The germline V and J ends were trimmed by 4 bases and 2 bases, with 10 bases remaining between them. CDR3 length: 14 amino acids. All donors were healthy Caucasians. Study outcomes and limitations: Among beta out-of-frame sequences, excess sharing between twins appeared weaker. For cord blood, abundant beta clonotypes had fewer insertions, unlike memory repertoires, which showed none.

In this sample, this clonotype turned up many times. What it binds is not known. This sample was shared with a second study, whose subject was yellow fever vaccine responses in identical twins.

The chain couples TRBV7-9 to TRBJ2-3, with a possible D match to TRBD1 (6 bases). The sequenced material came from memory (CD45RO+) T cells sorted from blood. The sequence was collected from a woman in her late teens or twenties in good health. CDR3 sequence reads: CASSSRGNTDTQYF. The CDR3 DNA follows: TGTGCCAGCAGCTCCAGGGGTAACACAGATACGCAGTATTTT.